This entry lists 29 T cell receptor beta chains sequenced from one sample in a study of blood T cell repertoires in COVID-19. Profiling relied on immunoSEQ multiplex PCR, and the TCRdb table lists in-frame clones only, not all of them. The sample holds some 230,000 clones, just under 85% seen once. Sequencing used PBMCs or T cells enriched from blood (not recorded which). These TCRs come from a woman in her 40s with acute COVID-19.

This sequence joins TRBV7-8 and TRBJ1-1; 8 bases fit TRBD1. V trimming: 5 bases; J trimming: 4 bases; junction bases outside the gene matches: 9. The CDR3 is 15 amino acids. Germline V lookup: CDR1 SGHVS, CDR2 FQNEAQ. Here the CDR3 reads CASSKQGGQGTEAFF. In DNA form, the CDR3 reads TGTGCCAGCAGCAAACAGGGGGGCCAAGGCACTGAAGCTTTCTTT.

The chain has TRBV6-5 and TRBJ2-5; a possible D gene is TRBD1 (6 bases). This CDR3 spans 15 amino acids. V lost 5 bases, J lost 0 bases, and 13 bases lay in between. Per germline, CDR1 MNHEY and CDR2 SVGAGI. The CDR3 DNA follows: TGTGCCAGCAGTCGCTTGGGGGCCTACCAAGAGACCCAGTACTTC. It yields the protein CASSRLGAYQETQYF.

The CDR3 DNA reads TGTGCCAGCAGTCAGGGCAGGGGGAATGAAAAACTGTTTTTT. This codes for CASSQGRGNEKLFF. The chain links TRBV6-1 to TRBJ1-4, with 7 bases matching TRBD1. Germline V gene lookup returns CDR1 MNHNS and CDR2 SASEGT. This CDR3 spans 14 amino acids. J was trimmed by 5 bases and V by 5 bases; bases with no gene match: 5.

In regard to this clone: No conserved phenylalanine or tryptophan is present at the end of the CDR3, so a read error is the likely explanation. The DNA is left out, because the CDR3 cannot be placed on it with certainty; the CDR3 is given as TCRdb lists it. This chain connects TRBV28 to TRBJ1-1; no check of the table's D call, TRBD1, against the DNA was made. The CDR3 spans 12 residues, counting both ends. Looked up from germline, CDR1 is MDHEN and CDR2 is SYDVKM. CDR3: CASSRDRGSSSV.

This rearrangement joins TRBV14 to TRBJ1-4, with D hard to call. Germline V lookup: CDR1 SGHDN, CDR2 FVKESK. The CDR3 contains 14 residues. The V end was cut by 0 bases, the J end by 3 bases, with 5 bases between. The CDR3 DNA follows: TGTGCCAGCAGCCAAGATCCATCTAATGAAAAACTGTTTTTT. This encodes CASSQDPSNEKLFF.

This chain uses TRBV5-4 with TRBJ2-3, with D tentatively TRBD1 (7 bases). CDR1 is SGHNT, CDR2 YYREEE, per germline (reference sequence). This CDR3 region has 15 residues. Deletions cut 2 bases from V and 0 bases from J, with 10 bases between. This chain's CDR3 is CASSLSGGSTDTQYF. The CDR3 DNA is TGTGCCAGCAGCTTATCAGGGGGGAGCACAGATACGCAGTATTTT.

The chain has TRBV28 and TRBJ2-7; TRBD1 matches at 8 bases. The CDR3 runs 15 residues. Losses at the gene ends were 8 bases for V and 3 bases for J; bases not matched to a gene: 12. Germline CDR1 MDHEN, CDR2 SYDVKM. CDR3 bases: TGTGCCAGCGGCAAATCCGGGACAGGCTTCTACGAGCAGTACTTC. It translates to CASGKSGTGFYEQYF.

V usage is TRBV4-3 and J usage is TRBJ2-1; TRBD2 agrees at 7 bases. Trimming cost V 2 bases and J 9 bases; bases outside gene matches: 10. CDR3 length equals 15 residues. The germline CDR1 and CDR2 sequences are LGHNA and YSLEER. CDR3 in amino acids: CASSQPGPSGGEQFF. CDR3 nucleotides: TGCGCCAGCAGCCAACCCGGGCCTAGCGGAGGTGAGCAGTTCTTC.

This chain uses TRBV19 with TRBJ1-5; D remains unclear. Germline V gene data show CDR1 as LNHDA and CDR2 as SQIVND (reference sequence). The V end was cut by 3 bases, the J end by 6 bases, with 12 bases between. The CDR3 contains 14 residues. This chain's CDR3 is CASSIGSSGQPQHF. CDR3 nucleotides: TGTGCCAGTAGTATTGGATCATCGGGTCAGCCCCAGCATTTT.

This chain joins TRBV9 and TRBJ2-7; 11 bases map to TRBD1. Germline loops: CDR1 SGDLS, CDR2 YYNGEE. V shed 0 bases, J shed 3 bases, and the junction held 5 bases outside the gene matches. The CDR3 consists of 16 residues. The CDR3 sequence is CASSVGWGQGVYEQYF. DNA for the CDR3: TGTGCCAGCAGCGTAGGGTGGGGACAGGGGGTCTACGAGCAGTACTTC.

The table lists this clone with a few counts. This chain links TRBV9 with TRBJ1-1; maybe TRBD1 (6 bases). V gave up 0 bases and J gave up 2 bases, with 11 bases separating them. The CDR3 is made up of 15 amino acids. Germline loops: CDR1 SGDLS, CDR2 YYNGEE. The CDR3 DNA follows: TGTGCCAGCAGCGTAGGTTGGGGGCCTAACACTGAAGCTTTCTTT. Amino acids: CASSVGWGPNTEAFF.

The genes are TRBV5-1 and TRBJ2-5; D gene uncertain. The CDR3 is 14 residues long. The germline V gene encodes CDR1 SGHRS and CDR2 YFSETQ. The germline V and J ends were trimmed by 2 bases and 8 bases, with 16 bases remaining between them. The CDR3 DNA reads TGCGCCAGCAGCTTAGGAGACCTTGAGAGTACCCAGTACTTC. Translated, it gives CASSLGDLESTQYF.

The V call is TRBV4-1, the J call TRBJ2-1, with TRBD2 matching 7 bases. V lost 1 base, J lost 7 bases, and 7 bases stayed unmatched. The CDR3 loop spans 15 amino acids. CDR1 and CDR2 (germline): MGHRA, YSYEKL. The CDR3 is CASSQGLYSGNEQFF. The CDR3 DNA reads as TGCGCCAGCAGCCAAGGGCTCTATAGCGGGAATGAGCAGTTCTTC.

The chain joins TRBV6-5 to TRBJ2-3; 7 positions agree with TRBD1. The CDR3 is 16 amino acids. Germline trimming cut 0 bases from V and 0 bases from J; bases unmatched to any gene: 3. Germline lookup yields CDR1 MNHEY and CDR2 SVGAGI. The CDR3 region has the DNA TGTGCCAGCAGTTACTCGGGGACAGCTAGCACAGATACGCAGTATTTT. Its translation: CASSYSGTASTDTQYF.

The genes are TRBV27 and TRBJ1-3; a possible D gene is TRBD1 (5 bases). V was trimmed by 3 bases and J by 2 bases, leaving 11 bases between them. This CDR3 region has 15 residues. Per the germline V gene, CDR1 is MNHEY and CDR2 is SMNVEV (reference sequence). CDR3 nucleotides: TGTGCCAGCAGTTTTGGTTCAGGGACTGGAAACACCATATATTTT. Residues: CASSFGSGTGNTIYF.

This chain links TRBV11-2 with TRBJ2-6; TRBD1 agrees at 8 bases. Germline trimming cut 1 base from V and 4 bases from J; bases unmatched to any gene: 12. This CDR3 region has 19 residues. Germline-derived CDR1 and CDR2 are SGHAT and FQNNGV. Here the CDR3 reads CASSLGRGRTPSGANVLTF. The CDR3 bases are TGTGCCAGCAGCTTAGGCAGGGGGCGTACTCCATCAGGGGCCAACGTCCTGACTTTC.

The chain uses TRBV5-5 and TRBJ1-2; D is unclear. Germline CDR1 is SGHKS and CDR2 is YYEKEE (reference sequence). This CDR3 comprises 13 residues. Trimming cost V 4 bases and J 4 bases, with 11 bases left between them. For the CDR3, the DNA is TGTGCCAGCAGCCCCATCCCAGGCTATGGCTACACCTTC. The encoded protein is CASSPIPGYGYTF.

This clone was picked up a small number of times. The CDR3 loop is CASSQQFAGGHTGELFF. The CDR3 DNA sequence: TGTGCCAGCAGCCAGCAATTCGCGGGGGGGCACACCGGGGAGCTGTTTTTT. This rearrangement joins TRBV3-1 (or the pseudogene TRBV3-2) to TRBJ2-2; TRBD2 matches 9 bases. Germline V gene sequence: CDR1 LGHDT, CDR2 YNNKEL (reference sequence). Trimming at V came to 3 bases and at J to 3 bases, leaving 8 bases not matched to a gene. This CDR3 is 17 amino acids long.

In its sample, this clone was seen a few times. The CDR3 bases are TGTGCCAGCAGCCAAGATATTACAGGGGAGACTAACTATGGCTACACCTTC. Translation: CASSQDITGETNYGYTF. The rearrangement uses TRBV3-1 (or the pseudogene TRBV3-2) and TRBJ1-2; TRBD1 matches at 7 bases. The CDR3 sequence is 17 residues long. The trim removed 0 bases at V and 0 bases at J, leaving 7 bases unmatched. Germline CDR1 reads LGHDT; CDR2 reads YNNKEL (reference sequence).

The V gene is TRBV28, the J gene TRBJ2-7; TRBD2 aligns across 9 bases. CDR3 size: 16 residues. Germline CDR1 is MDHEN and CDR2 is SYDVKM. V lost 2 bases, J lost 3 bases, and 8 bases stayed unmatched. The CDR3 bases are TGTGCCAGCAGTTTAGTCCTCGGGCGGGAGGGCTACGAGCAGTACTTC. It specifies CASSLVLGREGYEQYF.

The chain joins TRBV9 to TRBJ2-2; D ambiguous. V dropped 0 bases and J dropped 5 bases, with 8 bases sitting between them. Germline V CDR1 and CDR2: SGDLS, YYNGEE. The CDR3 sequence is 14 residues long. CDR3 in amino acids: CASSVGGGTGELFF. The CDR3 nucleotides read TGTGCCAGCAGCGTAGGAGGCGGAACCGGGGAGCTGTTTTTT.

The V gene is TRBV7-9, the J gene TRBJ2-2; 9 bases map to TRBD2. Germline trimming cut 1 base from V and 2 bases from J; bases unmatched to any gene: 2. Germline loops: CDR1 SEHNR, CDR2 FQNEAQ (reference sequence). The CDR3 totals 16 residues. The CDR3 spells CASSLGLAGNTGELFF. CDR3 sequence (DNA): TGTGCCAGCAGCTTAGGCCTAGCGGGAAACACCGGGGAGCTGTTTTTT.

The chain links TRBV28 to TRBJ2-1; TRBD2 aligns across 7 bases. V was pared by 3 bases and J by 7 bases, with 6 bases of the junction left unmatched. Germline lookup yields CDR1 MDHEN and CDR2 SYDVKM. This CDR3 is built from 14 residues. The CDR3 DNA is TGTGCCAGCAGTTTCCGCGGGAGTGGGAATGAGCAGTTCTTC. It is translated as CASSFRGSGNEQFF.

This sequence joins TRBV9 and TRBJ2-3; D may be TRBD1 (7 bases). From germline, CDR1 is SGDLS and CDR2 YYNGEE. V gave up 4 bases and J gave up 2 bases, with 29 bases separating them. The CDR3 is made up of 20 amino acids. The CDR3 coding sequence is TGTGCCAGCAGCTCCACCGGGACAGATTTCTGGCGGGGATCCACAGATACGCAGTATTTT. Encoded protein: CASSSTGTDFWRGSTDTQYF.

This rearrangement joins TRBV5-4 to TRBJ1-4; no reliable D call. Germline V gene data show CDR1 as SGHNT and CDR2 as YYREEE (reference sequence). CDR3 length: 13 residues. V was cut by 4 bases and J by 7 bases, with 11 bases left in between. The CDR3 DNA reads TGTGCCAGCAGCGCCGGAGGGAGTGAAAAACTGTTTTTT. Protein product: CASSAGGSEKLFF.

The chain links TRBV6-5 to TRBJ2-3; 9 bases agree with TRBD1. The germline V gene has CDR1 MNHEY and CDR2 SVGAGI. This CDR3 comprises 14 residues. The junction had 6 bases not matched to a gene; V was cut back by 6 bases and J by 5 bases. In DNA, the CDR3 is TGTGCCAGCAGCTGGGACAGGGCGGGAGATACGCAGTATTTT. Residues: CASSWDRAGDTQYF.

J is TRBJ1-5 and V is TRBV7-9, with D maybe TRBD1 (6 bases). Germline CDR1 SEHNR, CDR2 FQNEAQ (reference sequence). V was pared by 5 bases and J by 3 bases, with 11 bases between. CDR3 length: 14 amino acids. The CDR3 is CASSLQGTNQPQHF. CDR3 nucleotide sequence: TGTGCCAGCAGCCTACAGGGCACCAATCAGCCCCAGCATTTT. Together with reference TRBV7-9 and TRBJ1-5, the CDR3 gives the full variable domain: DTGVSQNPRHKITKRGQNVTFRCDPISEHNRLYWYRQTLGQGPEFLTYFQNEAQLEKSRLLSDRFSAERPKGSFSTLEIQRTEQGDSAMYLCASSLQGTNQPQHFGDGTRLSIL.

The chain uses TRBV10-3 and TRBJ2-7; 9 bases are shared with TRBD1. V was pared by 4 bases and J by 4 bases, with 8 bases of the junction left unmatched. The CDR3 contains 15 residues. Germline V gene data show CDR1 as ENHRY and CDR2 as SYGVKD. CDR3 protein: CAISGQDRGTYEQYF. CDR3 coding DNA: TGTGCCATCAGTGGTCAGGACAGGGGAACATACGAGCAGTACTTC.

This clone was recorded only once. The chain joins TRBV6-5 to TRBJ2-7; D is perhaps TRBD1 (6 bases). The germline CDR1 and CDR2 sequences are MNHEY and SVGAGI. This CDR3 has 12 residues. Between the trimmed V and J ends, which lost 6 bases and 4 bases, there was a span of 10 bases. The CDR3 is CASRQGPYEQYF. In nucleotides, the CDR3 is TGTGCCAGCAGACAGGGCCCTTACGAGCAGTACTTC.